Below, 14 T cell receptor beta chains from the same sample are listed, as sequenced in a study of early T cells in non-severe SARS-CoV-2 infection. From the 5' RACE reads, TCRdb called clonotypes with MiXCR, one entry per CDR3 protein. This repertoire shows more than 45,000 distinct CDR3 sequences, approximately 13% found once; its top ten account for about 4%. Material for sequencing was whole blood. The receptors originated from an adult who was a healthcare worker with PCR-confirmed SARS-CoV-2 infection or an uninfected control (not recorded which).

The rearrangement joins TRBV12-3 or TRBV12-4 to TRBJ1-2, with D unclear. Trimming removed 1 base at V and 8 bases at J, with 14 bases between. This CDR3 spans 14 amino acids. The CDR3: CASSLGQFSSGYTF. The CDR3 coding sequence is TGTGCCAGCAGTTTAGGGCAGTTCTCGAGCGGCTACACCTTC.

This clonotype is a singleton in its sample. The gene calls are TRBV7-3 and TRBJ2-4, with 7 bases fitting TRBD1. CDR1 is SGHTA and CDR2 is FQGTGA in the germline V gene. CDR3 length equals 15 residues. The junction had 4 bases not matched to a gene; V was cut back by 5 bases and J by 0 bases. The CDR3 is CASSPGTVAKNIQYF. CDR3 sequence (DNA): TGTGCCAGCAGCCCGGGGACAGTAGCCAAAAACATTCAGTACTTC. The whole variable domain, filled in from reference TRBV7-3 and TRBJ2-4, reads GAGVSQTPSNKVTEKGKYVELRCDPISGHTALYWYRQSLGQGPEFLIYFQGTGAADDSGLPNDRFFAVRPEGSVSTLKIQRTERGDSAVYLCASSPGTVAKNIQYFGAGTRLSVL.

This clonotype was seen many times. The gene calls are TRBV5-1 and TRBJ2-7; no clear D gene. Germline CDR1 and CDR2: SGHRS and YFSETQ. This CDR3 is 13 amino acids long. Trimming removed 3 bases at V and 3 bases at J, with 10 bases between. This CDR3 is CASSSTPLYEQYF. CDR3 nucleotides: TGCGCCAGCAGCTCTACCCCTCTCTACGAGCAGTACTTC. The full variable domain, rest sourced from reference TRBV5-1 and TRBJ2-7, is KAGVTQTPRYLIKTRGQQVTLSCSPISGHRSVSWYQQTPGQGLQFLFEYFSETQRNKGNFPGRFSGRQFSNSRSEMNVSTLELGDSALYLCASSSTPLYEQYFGPGTRLTVT.

This clonotype has a handful of counts. V is TRBV7-9 and J is TRBJ2-1; TRBD2 matches 14 bases. Germline CDR1 SEHNR, CDR2 FQNEAQ (reference sequence). The CDR3 sequence is 17 residues long. V shed 6 bases and J 4 bases; nucleotides not matched to a gene: 8. CDR3 in amino acids: CASSWTSGRPQYNEQFF. CDR3 DNA sequence: TGTGCCAGCAGTTGGACTAGCGGGAGGCCCCAATACAATGAGCAGTTCTTC.

This chain uses TRBV12-3 or TRBV12-4 with TRBJ2-3, with D maybe TRBD1 (6 bases). The CDR3 consists of 16 residues. Trimming removed 4 bases at V and 2 bases at J, with 16 bases between. CDR3 loop: CASSSRRGGTTDTQYF. The CDR3 DNA reads TGTGCCAGCAGTTCCCGGAGAGGGGGAACCACAGATACGCAGTATTTT.

Many counts were recorded for this clonotype. The V call is TRBV6-1, the J call TRBJ2-1, with 10 bases lining up with TRBD1. The CDR3 covers 16 residues. The junction had 6 bases not matched to a gene; V was cut back by 1 base and J by 6 bases. The germline V gene has CDR1 MNHNS and CDR2 SASEGT. CDR3 region: CASSEGGTGDTNEQFF. As DNA, the CDR3 is TGTGCCAGCAGTGAAGGAGGGACAGGGGATACCAATGAGCAGTTCTTC.

This clonotype was counted ten times or more. This chain links TRBV7-9 with TRBJ2-1; TRBD2 agrees at 10 bases. This CDR3 has 15 amino acids. Germline-derived CDR1 and CDR2 are SEHNR and FQNEAQ (reference sequence). The V segment lost 4 bases and the J segment 4 bases; nucleotides outside the gene matches: 4. The CDR3 loop reads CASSSLTSGYNEQFF. As DNA, the CDR3 is TGTGCCAGCAGCTCACTGACTAGCGGGTACAATGAGCAGTTCTTC.

This clonotype appeared a few times. This chain joins TRBV5-6 and TRBJ2-2; D tentatively reads TRBD1 or TRBD2 (5 bases each). The length of the CDR3 is 16 residues. Between the trimmed V and J ends, which lost 6 bases and 7 bases, there was a span of 22 bases. Germline V gives CDR1 SGHDT, CDR2 YYEEEE. The CDR3 DNA follows: TGTGCCAGCATCAAGAGGGGCAAGAGGGGTGTCGGGGAGCTGTTTTTT. This codes for CASIKRGKRGVGELFF.

This chain uses TRBV7-9 with TRBJ2-3; D ambiguous. The CDR3 loop spans 13 amino acids. Trimming took off 5 bases at V and 0 bases at J, with 6 bases between the two ends. Germline loops: CDR1 SEHNR, CDR2 FQNEAQ (reference sequence). The CDR3 reads CASSTWSTDTQYF. The CDR3 DNA reads as TGTGCCAGCAGCACATGGAGCACAGATACGCAGTATTTT.

This clonotype was recorded at least ten times. This chain connects TRBV28 to TRBJ2-1, with D unresolved. Trimming took 11 bases from V and 1 from J, leaving 9 bases between them. Germline V gene lookup returns CDR1 MDHEN and CDR2 SYDVKM. The CDR3 extends over 12 amino acids. CDR3 nucleotides: TGTGCCCACGGGCGGTCCTACAATGAGCAGTTCTTC. Amino acids: CAHGRSYNEQFF.

The chain combines TRBV5-5 with TRBJ2-7, with TRBD2 identical over 11 bases. The CDR3 covers 15 residues. Losses at the gene ends were 4 bases for V and 1 base for J; bases not matched to a gene: 4. Germline V gives CDR1 SGHKS, CDR2 YYEKEE (reference sequence). As DNA, the CDR3 is TGTGCCAGCAGCCTGGGACTAGCGGTTTCCTACGAGCAGTACTTC. The encoded protein is CASSLGLAVSYEQYF.

This clonotype has only a few counts. The chain has TRBV10-3 and TRBJ2-3; TRBD2 is a possible D gene (6 bases). From germline, CDR1 is ENHRY and CDR2 SYGVKD. Trimming stripped 11 bases from V and 4 bases from J, with 10 bases between. The CDR3 consists of 11 residues. The CDR3 DNA is TGTGCCTCGGGACTCCCAGATACGCAGTATTTT. Translation: CASGLPDTQYF.

This clonotype was detected ten times or more. The chain employs TRBV7-9 and TRBJ2-1, with 8 bases matching TRBD1. This CDR3 has 15 residues. Germline V gene lookup returns CDR1 SEHNR and CDR2 FQNEAQ (reference sequence). J was trimmed by 10 bases and V by 7 bases; bases with no gene match: 15. The CDR3 DNA reads TGTGCCAGCAACTTCGAAGGACAGGGATCAAGAGAGCAGTTCTTC. As protein: CASNFEGQGSREQFF.

This clonotype was seen a few times. In DNA, the CDR3 is TGCGCCAGCAGCTTAGGACCACCGCGCTACAATGAGCAGTTCTTC. Translation: CASSLGPPRYNEQFF. The rearrangement links TRBV5-1 to TRBJ2-1, with D uncertain. Germline V CDR1 and CDR2: SGHRS, YFSETQ. The CDR3 is 15 amino acids. The germline V and J ends were trimmed by 2 bases and 3 bases, with 12 bases remaining between them.